One and the same sample provided the 17 T cell receptor beta chains below, sequenced in a study of blood T cell repertoires in COVID-19. This table comes from immunoSEQ multiplex PCR, and its TCRdb copy is limited to in-frame clones, with some not included. The repertoire holds 200,000 to 250,000 clones, with approximately 84% as singletons. The sample comprised PBMCs or T cells enriched from blood (not recorded which). Every receptor here comes from a man aged 40-50 years who had recovered from COVID-19.

The chain combines TRBV15 with TRBJ2-1, with TRBD2 identical over 13 bases. V trimming: 10 bases; J trimming: 8 bases; junction bases outside the gene matches: 5. This CDR3 has 13 amino acids. Germline-derived CDR1 and CDR2 are LNHNV and YYDKDF (reference sequence). The DNA for the CDR3 is TGTGCCATCGGGACTAGCGGGACCCATGAGCAGTTCTTC. As protein: CAIGTSGTHEQFF. Combining the CDR3 with reference TRBV15 and TRBJ2-1 gives the whole variable domain DAMVIQNPRYQVTQFGKPVTLSCSQTLNHNVMYWYQQKSSQAPKLLFHYYDKDFNNEADTPDNFQSRRPNTSFCFLDIRSPGLGDTAMYLCAIGTSGTHEQFFGPGTRLTVL.

The chain joins TRBV5-5 to TRBJ2-7; 8 nucleotides line up with TRBD2. Trimming cost V 4 bases and J 4 bases; bases outside gene matches: 13. Germline lookup yields CDR1 SGHKS and CDR2 YYEKEE (reference sequence). The CDR3 has 16 residues. Written as DNA, the CDR3 is TGTGCCAGCAGCCCGACCCCGGGAGGGTGGAGGTACGAGCAGTACTTC. The encoded protein is CASSPTPGGWRYEQYF.

V and J are TRBV27 and TRBJ2-5, with D possibly being TRBD2 (5 bases). In germline, CDR1 is MNHEY, CDR2 SMNVEV (reference sequence). The CDR3 contains 15 residues. Trimming removed 8 bases from V and 0 bases from J, with 16 bases in between. The DNA of the CDR3 is TGTGCCAGCGCCCGGACTTACCAGTACCAAGAGACCCAGTACTTC. It specifies CASARTYQYQETQYF.

This chain uses TRBV7-6 with TRBJ2-1; 9 bases map to TRBD1. The CDR3 length is 15 residues. Germline CDR1 reads SGHVS; CDR2 reads FNYEAQ. The V and J ends lost 1 base and 6 bases, in that order; junction bases with no gene match: 4. CDR3: CASSLGGQGSNEQFF. The CDR3 nucleotides are TGTGCCAGCAGCTTAGGCGGACAGGGGTCCAATGAGCAGTTCTTC.

V and J are TRBV28 and TRBJ2-5, with D possibly matching TRBD2 (6 bases). Germline loops: CDR1 MDHEN, CDR2 SYDVKM. The CDR3 has 13 residues. The V and J ends lost 3 bases and 10 bases respectively, with 15 bases between them. The CDR3 DNA reads as TGTGCCAGCAGTTTGGGGGGTGATGTGATCCAGTACTTC. This sequence encodes CASSLGGDVIQYF.

This chain links TRBV18 with TRBJ2-5, with 11 bases fitting TRBD2. Looked up from germline, CDR1 is KGHSH and CDR2 is LQKENI. The CDR3 sequence is 16 residues long. V lost 1 base, J lost 2 bases, and 3 bases stayed unmatched. CDR3 amino acids: CASSPRLAGGQETQYF. The CDR3 DNA sequence: TGTGCCAGCTCACCACGGCTAGCGGGGGGTCAAGAGACCCAGTACTTC.

The gene calls are TRBV18 and TRBJ1-4, with 8 bases identical to TRBD1. CDR1 and CDR2 (germline): KGHSH, LQKENI. The CDR3 runs to 14 residues. V shed 6 bases and J 7 bases; nucleotides not matched to a gene: 7. Here the CDR3 reads CASSRDRLSEKLFF. The CDR3 DNA reads as TGTGCCAGCTCTCGGGACAGGCTTAGTGAAAAACTGTTTTTT.

This clone appeared a few times. The J gene is TRBJ2-3, the V gene TRBV11-1, with TRBD2 identical over 8 bases. Germline CDR1 is SGHAT and CDR2 is FQDESV (reference sequence). With V trimmed by 5 bases and J by 1 base, 8 bases remained unmatched. CDR3 length: 16 amino acids. Written as DNA, the CDR3 is TGTGCCAGCAGCATAGGACTAGCAGTTGGCACAGATACGCAGTATTTT. Its translation: CASSIGLAVGTDTQYF.

The chain uses TRBV5-1 and TRBJ2-2, with 11 bases fitting TRBD2. The CDR3 has 17 residues. Losses at the gene ends were 0 bases for V and 6 bases for J; bases not matched to a gene: 7. Germline loops: CDR1 SGHRS, CDR2 YFSETQ. CDR3 amino acids: CASSLDPPGLAAGELFF. CDR3 DNA sequence: TGCGCCAGCAGCTTGGACCCCCCGGGACTAGCGGCCGGGGAGCTGTTTTTT.

The genes are TRBV6-5 and TRBJ1-2, with a weak D call TRBD1 (6 bases). The length of the CDR3 is 14 residues. CDR1 MNHEY and CDR2 SVGAGI come from the germline V gene. V lost 8 bases and J lost 0, with 13 bases in between. The CDR3 DNA reads as TGTGCCAGCGCACGACAGGCCGCTAACTATGGCTACACCTTC. Its translation: CASARQAANYGYTF.

This chain connects TRBV11-2 to TRBJ2-3, with D possibly matching TRBD2 (6 bases). Germline CDR1 reads SGHAT; CDR2 reads FQNNGV. This CDR3 has 13 amino acids. Trimming stripped 5 bases from V and 6 bases from J, with 12 bases between. CDR3 in amino acids: CASSARGFDTQYF. CDR3 nucleotide sequence: TGTGCCAGCAGCGCCCGGGGGTTCGATACGCAGTATTTT.

V is TRBV29-1 and J is TRBJ2-2; perhaps TRBD1 as D (6 bases). The germline V and J ends were trimmed by 0 bases and 6 bases, with 14 bases remaining between them. Germline V gene sequence: CDR1 SQVTM, CDR2 ANQGSEA. The CDR3 loop spans 15 amino acids. The CDR3 DNA reads TGCAGCGTTGAAGATTTGGCAGGGGAATCCGGGGAGCTGTTTTTT. It encodes CSVEDLAGESGELFF.

This sequence joins TRBV30 and TRBJ1-2, with 7 bases that match TRBD1. This CDR3 has 13 amino acids. V was clipped by 1 base and J by 2 bases; unmatched bases: 1. CDR1 and CDR2 (germline): GTSNPN, SVGIG (reference sequence). CDR3 protein: CAWSADRNYGYTF. In DNA, the CDR3 is TGTGCCTGGAGTGCGGACAGGAACTATGGCTACACCTTC.

The chain employs TRBV10-3 and TRBJ2-7, with unresolved D. The V end lost 7 bases, the J end lost 0 bases, and 10 bases lay between the germline ends. The CDR3 covers 13 residues. Germline V lookup: CDR1 ENHRY, CDR2 SYGVKD. The chain's CDR3 is CAITEQISYEQYF. The DNA for the CDR3 is TGTGCCATCACCGAACAGATCTCCTACGAGCAGTACTTC.

The chain links TRBV6-2 or TRBV6-3 to TRBJ1-2, with 7 bases aligning to TRBD1. This CDR3 is built from 13 residues. J gave up 8 bases and V 4 bases, and 7 bases lay outside the gene matches. Germline CDR1 is MNHEY and CDR2 is SVGEGT. The CDR3, as DNA: TGTGCCAGCAGTTTGAAGGGGGCGCGAGGCTACACCTTC. This gives the protein CASSLKGARGYTF.

The chain links TRBV7-2 to TRBJ2-3, with 12 bases that match TRBD2. V lost 4 bases and J lost 4; bases outside the gene matches: 9. This CDR3 contains 17 residues. CDR1 SGHTA and CDR2 FQGNSA come from the germline V gene. CDR3 in DNA: TGTGCCAGCAGCTCTCAACACCTAGCGGGGGGGGCAGATACGCAGTATTTT. It codes for CASSSQHLAGGADTQYF.

The chain joins TRBV13 to TRBJ1-1; TRBD1 matches 8 bases. V was pared by 10 bases and J by 3 bases, with 7 bases of the junction left unmatched. CDR3 length: 13 residues. Per germline, CDR1 PRHDT and CDR2 FYEKMQ (reference sequence). DNA of the CDR3: TGTGCCAACACGCAGGGGGCGGACACTGAAGCTTTCTTT. It codes for CANTQGADTEAFF.